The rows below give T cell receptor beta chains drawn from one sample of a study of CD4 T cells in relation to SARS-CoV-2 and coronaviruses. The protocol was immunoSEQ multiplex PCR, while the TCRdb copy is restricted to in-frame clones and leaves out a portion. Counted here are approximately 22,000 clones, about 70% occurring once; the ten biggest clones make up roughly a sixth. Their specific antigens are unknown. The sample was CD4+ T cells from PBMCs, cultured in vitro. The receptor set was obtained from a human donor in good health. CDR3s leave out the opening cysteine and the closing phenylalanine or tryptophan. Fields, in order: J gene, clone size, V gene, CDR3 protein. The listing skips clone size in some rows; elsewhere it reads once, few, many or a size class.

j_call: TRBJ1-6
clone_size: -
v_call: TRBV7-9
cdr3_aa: ASSLATGINSPLH

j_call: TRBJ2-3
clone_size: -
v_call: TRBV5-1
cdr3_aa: ASSPSSTSTDTQY

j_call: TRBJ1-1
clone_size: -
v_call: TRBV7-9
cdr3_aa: ASSLGRAKVAGAF

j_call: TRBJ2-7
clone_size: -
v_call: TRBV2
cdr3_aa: ASKGQAAYEQY

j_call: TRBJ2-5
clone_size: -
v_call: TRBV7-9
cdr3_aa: ASSLQGQETQY

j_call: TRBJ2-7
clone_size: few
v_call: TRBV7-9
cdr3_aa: ASSSRRQGSYEQY

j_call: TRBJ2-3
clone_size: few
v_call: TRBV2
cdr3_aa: ASSERGGPDTQY

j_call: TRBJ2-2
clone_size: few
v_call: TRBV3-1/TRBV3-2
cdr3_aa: ASSQRRVALTGELF

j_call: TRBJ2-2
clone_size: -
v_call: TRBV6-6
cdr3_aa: ASSATRNTGELF

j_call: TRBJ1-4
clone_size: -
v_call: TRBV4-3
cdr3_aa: ASSLGTGGEKLF

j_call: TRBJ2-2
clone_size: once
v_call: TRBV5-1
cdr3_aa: ASSLTGRRDTGELF

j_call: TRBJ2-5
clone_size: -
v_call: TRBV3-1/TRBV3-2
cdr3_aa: ASSQTHQETQY

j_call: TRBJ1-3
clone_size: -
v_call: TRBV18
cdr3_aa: ASAPRSSGNTIY

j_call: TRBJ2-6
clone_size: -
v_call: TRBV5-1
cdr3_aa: ASSSTASPGANVLT

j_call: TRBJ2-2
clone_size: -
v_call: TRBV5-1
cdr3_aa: ASSLNSGHLSTGELF

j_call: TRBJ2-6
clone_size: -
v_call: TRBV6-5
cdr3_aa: ASSYWVSGANVLT

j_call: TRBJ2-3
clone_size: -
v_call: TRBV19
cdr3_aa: ASSIWSGVADTQY

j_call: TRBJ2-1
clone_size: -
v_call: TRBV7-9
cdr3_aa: ASSLGAGAYNEQF

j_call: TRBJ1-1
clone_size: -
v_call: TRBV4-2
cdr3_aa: ASSQDNLGQAIMNTEAF

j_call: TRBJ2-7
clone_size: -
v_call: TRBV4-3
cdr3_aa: ASSQGIGPGQY

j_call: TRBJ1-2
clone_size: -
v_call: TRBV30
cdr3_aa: AWMRAAYGYT

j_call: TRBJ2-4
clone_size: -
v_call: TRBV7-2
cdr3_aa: ASSFKPGLANIQY

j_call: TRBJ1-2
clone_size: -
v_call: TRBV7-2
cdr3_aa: ASSLVTNYGYT

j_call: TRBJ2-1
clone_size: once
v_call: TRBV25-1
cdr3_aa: ASSEFGGYNEQF

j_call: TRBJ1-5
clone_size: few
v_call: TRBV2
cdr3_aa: ASSADRGGNQPQH

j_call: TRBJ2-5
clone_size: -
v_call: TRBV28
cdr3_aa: ASTTPGVETQY

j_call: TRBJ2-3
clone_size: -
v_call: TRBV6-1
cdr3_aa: ASSELQGFGTDTQY

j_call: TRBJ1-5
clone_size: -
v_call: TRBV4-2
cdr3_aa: ASSQDLALHQPQH

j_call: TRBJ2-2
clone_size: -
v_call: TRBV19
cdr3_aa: ASSIRGGGGELF

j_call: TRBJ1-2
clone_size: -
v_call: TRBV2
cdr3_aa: ASSELTGAIGYT

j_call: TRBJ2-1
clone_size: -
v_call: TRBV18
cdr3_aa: ASSPLDSLVEQF

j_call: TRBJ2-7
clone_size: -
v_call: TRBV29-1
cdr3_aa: SVVGQSPYEQY

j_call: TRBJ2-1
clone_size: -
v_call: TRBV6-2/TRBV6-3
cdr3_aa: ASSYSGRTNNEQF

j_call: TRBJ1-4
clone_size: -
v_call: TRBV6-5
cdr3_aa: ASSYTGGWEKLF

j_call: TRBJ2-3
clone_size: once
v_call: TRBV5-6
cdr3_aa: ASSSKGFRGTDTQY

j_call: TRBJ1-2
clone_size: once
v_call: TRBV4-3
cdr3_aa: ASSQDPRGGYT

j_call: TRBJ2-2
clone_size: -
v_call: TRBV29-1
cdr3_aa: SVEGATGELF

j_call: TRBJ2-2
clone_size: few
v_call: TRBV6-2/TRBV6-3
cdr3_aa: ASSDRGVGELF

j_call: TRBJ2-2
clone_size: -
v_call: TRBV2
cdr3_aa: ASSPARTVRTGELF

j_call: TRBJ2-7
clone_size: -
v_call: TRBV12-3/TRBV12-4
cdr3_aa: ASRGQGSYEQY

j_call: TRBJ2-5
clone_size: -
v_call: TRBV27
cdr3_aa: ASTNQVGRIQETQY

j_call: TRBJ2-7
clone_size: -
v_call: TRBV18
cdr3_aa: ASSSGLSSYEQY

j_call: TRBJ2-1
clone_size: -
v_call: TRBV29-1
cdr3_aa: SVGGRTSGANEQF

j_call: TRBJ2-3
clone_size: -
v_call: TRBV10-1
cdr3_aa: ASSESLWAGDTDTQY

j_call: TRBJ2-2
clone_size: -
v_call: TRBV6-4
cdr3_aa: ASSDSITFANTGELF

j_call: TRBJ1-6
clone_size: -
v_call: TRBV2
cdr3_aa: ASSERVQGKNSPLH

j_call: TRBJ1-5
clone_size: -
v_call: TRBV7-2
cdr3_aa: ASSLGGGTGAQPQH

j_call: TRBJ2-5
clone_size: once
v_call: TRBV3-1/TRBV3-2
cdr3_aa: ASSHDSFPIETQY

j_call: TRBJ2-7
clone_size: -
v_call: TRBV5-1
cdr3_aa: ASSTGALYEQY

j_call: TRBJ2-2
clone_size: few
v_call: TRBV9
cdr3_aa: ASSVGLAAPAGELF

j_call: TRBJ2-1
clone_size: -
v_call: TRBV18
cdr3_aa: ASSPIGSSPYNEQF

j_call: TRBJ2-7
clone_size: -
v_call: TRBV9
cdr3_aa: ASSVAAIGEQY